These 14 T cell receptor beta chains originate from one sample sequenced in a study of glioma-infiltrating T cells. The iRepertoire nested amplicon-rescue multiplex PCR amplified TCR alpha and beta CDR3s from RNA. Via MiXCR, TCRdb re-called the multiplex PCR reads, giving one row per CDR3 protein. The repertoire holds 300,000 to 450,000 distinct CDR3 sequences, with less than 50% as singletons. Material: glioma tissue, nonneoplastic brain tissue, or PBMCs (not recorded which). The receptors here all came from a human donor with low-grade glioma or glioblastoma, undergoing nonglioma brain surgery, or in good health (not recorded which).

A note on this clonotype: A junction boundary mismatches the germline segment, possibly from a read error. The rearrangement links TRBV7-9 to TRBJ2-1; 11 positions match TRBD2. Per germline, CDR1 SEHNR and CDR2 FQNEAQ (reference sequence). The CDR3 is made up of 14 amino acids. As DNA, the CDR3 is TGTGCCAGCAGGTTAGCGGGGGGGACAGGTGAGCAGTTCTTC. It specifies CASRLAGGTGEQFF.

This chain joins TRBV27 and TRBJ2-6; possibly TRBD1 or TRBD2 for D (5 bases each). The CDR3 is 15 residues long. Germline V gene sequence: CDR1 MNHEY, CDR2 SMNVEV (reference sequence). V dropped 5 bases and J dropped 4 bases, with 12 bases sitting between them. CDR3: CASSPWDAGANVLTF. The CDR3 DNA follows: TGTGCCAGCAGTCCCTGGGACGCCGGGGCCAACGTCCTGACTTTC.

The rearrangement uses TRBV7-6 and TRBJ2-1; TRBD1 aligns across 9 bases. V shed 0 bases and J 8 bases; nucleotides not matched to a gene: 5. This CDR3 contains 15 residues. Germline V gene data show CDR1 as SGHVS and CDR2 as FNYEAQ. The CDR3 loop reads CASSLAGTGRDEQFF. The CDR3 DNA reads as TGTGCCAGCAGCTTAGCGGGGACAGGGAGAGATGAGCAGTTCTTC.

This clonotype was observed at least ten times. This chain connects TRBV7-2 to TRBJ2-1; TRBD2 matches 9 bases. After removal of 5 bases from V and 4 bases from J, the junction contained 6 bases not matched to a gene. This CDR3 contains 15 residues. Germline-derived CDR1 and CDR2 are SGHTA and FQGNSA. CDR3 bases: TGTGCCAGCAGCCCTGCTAGCGGGACTTACAATGAGCAGTTCTTC. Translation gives CASSPASGTYNEQFF.

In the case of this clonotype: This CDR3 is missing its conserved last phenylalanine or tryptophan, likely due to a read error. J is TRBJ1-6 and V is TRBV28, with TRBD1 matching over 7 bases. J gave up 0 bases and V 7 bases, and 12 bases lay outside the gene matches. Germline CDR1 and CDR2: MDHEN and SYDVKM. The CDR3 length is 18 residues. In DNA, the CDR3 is TGTGCCAGCACTATCGCGACAGGGCTTAGCTCCTATAATTCACCCCTCCACCTT. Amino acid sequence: CASTIATGLSSYNSPLHL.

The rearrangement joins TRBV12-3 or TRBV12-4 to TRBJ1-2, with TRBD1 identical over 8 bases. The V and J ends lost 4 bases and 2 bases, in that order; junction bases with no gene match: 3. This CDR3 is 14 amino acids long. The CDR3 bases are TGTGCCAGCAGTTGGGGGACAGGCAACTATGGCTACACCTTC. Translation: CASSWGTGNYGYTF.

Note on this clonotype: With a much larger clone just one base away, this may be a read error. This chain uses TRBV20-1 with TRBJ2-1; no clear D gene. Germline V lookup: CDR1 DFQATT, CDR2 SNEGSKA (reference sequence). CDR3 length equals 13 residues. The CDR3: CSASGYSYNEQSF. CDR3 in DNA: TGCAGTGCTAGTGGCTACTCCTACAATGAGCAGTCCTTC.

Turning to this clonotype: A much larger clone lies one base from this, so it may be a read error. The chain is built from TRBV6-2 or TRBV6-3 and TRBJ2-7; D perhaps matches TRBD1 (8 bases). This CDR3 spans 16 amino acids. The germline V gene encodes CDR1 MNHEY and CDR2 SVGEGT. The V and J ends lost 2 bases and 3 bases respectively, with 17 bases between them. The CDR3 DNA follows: TGTGCCAGCAGTTACGTCACGACAGGGGACTACTACGAGCAGTACTTC. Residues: CASSYVTTGDYYEQYF.

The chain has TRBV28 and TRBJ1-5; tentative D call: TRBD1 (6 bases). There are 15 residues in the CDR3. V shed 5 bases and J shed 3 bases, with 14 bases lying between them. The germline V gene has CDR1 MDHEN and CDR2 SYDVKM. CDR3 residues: CASSRSGAANQPQHF. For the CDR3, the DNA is TGTGCCAGCAGTCGGTCGGGGGCCGCCAATCAGCCCCAGCATTTT.

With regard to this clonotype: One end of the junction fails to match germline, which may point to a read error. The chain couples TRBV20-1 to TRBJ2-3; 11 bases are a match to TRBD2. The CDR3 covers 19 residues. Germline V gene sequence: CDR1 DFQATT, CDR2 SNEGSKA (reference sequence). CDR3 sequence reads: CSARVLTSGSPYDTDTKYF. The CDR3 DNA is TGCAGTGCTAGAGTCCTTACTAGCGGGAGTCCCTATGACACAGATACGAAGTATTTT.

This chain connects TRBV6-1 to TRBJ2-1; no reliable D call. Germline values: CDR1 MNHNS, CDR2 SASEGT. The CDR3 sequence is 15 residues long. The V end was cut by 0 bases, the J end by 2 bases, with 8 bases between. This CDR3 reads CASSEAGVAYNEQFF. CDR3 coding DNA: TGTGCCAGCAGTGAAGCTGGCGTAGCCTACAATGAGCAGTTCTTC.

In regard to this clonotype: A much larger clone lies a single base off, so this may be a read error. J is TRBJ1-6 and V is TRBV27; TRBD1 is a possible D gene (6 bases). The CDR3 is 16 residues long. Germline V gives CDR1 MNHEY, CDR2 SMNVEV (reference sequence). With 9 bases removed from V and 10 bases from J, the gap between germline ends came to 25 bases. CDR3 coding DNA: TGTGCCAGGAGTCCCAATTATGGGGGGCCTGGCTCACCCCTCCACTTT. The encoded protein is CARSPNYGGPGSPLHF.

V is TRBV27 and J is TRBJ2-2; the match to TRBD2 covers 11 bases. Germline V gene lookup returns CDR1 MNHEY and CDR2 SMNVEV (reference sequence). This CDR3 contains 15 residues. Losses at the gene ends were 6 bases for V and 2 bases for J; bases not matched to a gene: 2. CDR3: CASRLAGDNTGELFF. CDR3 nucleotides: TGTGCCAGCAGACTAGCGGGAGATAACACCGGGGAGCTGTTTTTT.

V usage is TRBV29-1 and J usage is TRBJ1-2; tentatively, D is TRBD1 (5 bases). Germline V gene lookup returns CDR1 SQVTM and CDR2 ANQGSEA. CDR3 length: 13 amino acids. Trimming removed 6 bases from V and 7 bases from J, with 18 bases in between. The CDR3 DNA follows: TGCAGCGTCGATCGCGTGGGGGTGGCTGGCTACACCTTC. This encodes CSVDRVGVAGYTF.